The entry below gives a single T cell receptor (beta chain) sequence along with its context. Its antigen is still unknown. TCRdb re-analysed the RACE reads in MiXCR, keeping a single row per CDR3 protein. This sample has some 120,000 distinct CDR3 sequences, with more than 7.5% found just once. Time point here: healthy volunteer bleed at 2 weeks. Unseparated into fractions, whole blood served as the source from which total RNA was extracted. This sample was taken from a study of human T cells and chemical hapten exposure. Study as a whole: Per-sample variation in TCR yield stemmed mainly from small pooled library volume differences. Study results and limitations: TCRs above 1 in 1000 frequency stayed constant with DPC sensitization.

This sequence was found in a male donor in good health. Some clones in this sample may be carry-over from other donors' samples. The sample comprised whole blood.

In nucleotides, the CDR3 is TGTGCCAGCGGTGGACCGGGACAGTCAGATTACGAGCAGTACTTC. Its protein product is CASGGPGQSDYEQYF. The J gene is TRBJ2-7, the V gene TRBV12-3 or TRBV12-4, with 7 bases matching TRBD1. The CDR3 covers 15 residues. V trimming: 8 bases; J trimming: 4 bases; junction bases outside the gene matches: 14.